The clone carrying this T cell receptor (beta chain) appeared a single time. Its antigen is unidentified. This CDR3 is built from 15 residues. The V and J ends lost 6 bases and 0 bases, in that order; junction bases with no gene match: 4. Germline CDR1 is ENHRY and CDR2 is SYGVKD. This sample was included in a study of tumor-infiltrating lymphocytes in localized non-small cell lung cancer. General study findings and limits: Immunotypes IM1 and IM2 had similar TCR-derived T-cell fractions.

Sequencing used immunoSEQ multiplex PCR; TCRdb keeps in-frame clones, though not all of them. This sample yields 15,000 to 20,000 clones, of which about three quarters are seen a single time; approximately 5% belongs to the top ten. The receptor's source is a human donor with non-small cell lung cancer. Sequenced sample: lung tumor tissue. The V gene is TRBV10-3, the J gene TRBJ2-1, with 8 bases matching TRBD1. DNA of the CDR3: TGTGCCATCAGCGGACAGGGAAGCTCCTACAATGAGCAGTTCTTC. Translated: CAISGQGSSYNEQFF.